This T cell receptor (beta chain) was captured in a study of cytomegalovirus exposure and HLA in healthy donors. Of note for this clone: Its antigen is not known.

Each donor's status was that of a healthy bone marrow donor. It was with 60 Vbeta and 13 Jbeta primers that the PCR ran. Clones were read by immunoSEQ multiplex PCR, and TCRdb kept only the in-frame ones, dropping some. Found here are roughly 78,000 clones, 60% to 75% of them singletons; the top ten hold about 22%. Study-wide results and limits: Presence/absence analyses supposed approximately even sequencing depth among donors. Reports credit the classifier with highly specific, highly sensitive diagnosis of cytomegalovirus status.

There are 12 residues in the CDR3. The V end was cut by 4 bases, the J end by 2 bases, with 6 bases between. Germline CDR1 and CDR2: MNHNS and SASEGT. This TCR came from a man aged 40-49 years in good health and CMV-seropositive. Sequenced input: PBMCs. The chain combines TRBV6-1 with TRBJ2-7; D remains unclear. CDR3 residues: CASSVWPYEQYF. DNA of the CDR3: TGTGCCAGCAGTGTATGGCCCTACGAGCAGTACTTC.